The present entry profiles one TCR beta chain with its context. The data originate from a study of blood T cell repertoires in COVID-19. As processed by the authors: Estimation of nucleated cell counts relied on the amplification of reference gene primers. The method was immunoSEQ multiplex PCR; TCRdb's version includes in-frame clones alone and lacks a portion of them. The V and J calls and clone size come from that table; D and trimming were worked out from the DNA. This sample has about 40,000 clones; about 86% occur once, and the top ten carry 2.6%. The CDR3 has 15 residues. V was pared by 3 bases and J by 0 bases, with 4 bases of the junction left unmatched. Germline CDR1 reads SGHVS; CDR2 reads FQNEAQ.

The receptor was derived from a woman aged 55-70 years with acute or convalescent COVID-19. The chain recombines TRBV7-8 with TRBJ1-2; 7 bases align to TRBD1. Sequenced input: peripheral blood. In DNA, the CDR3 is TGTGCCAGCAGCTTCTTGGACAGGACTAACTATGGCTACACCTTC. This codes for CASSFLDRTNYGYTF. The variable domain in full, with the rest retrieved from reference TRBV7-8 and TRBJ1-2, is GAGVSQSPRYKVAKRGQDVALRCDPISGHVSLFWYQQALGQGPEFLTYFQNEAQLDKSGLPSDRFFAERPEGSVSTLKIQRTQQEDSAVYLCASSFLDRTNYGYTFGSGTRLTVV.